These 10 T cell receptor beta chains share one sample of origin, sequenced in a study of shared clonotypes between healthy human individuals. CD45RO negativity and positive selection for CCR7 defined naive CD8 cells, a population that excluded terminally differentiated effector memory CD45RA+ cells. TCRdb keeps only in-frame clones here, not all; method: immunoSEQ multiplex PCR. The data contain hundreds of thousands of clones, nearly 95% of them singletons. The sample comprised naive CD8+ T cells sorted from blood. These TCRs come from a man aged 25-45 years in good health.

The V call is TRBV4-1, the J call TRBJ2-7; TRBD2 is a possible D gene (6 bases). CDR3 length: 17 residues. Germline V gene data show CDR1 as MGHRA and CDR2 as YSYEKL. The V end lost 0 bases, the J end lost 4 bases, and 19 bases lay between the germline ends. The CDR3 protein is CASSQEGFTSRLYEQYF. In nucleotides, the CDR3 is TGCGCCAGCAGCCAAGAAGGTTTCACTAGCCGACTATACGAGCAGTACTTC.

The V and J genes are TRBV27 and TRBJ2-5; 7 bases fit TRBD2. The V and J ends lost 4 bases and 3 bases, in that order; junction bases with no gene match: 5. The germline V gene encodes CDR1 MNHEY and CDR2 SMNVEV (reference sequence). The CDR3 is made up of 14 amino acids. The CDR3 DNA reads TGTGCCAGCAGTTCGATAGGACTAGAAGAGACCCAGTACTTC. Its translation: CASSSIGLEETQYF.

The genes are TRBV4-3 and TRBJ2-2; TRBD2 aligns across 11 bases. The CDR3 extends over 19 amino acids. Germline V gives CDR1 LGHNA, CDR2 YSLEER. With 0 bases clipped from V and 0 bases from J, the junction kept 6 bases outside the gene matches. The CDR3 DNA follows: TGCGCCAGCAGCCAAGATCTGGGACTAGCGGCCTCGAACACCGGGGAGCTGTTTTTT. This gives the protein CASSQDLGLAASNTGELFF.

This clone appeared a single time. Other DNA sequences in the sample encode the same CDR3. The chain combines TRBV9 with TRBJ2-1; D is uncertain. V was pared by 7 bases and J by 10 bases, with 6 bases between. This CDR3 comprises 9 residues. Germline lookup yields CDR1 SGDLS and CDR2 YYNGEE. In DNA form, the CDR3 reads TGTGCCAGCGGGCGAGAGCAGTTCTTC. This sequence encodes CASGREQFF.

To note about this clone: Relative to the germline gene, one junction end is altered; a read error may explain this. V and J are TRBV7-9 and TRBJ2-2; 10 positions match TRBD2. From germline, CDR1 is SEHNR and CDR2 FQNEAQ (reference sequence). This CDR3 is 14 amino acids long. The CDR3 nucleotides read TGTGCCAGCAGCCTAGCGGGAGTGACCGGGGAGCTGTTTTTT. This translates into CASSLAGVTGELFF.

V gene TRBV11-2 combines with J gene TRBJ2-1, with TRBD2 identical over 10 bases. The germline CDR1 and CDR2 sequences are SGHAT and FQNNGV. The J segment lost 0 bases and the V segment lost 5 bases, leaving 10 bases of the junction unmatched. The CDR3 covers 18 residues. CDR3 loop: CASSPGASGGASYNEQFF. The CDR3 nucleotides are TGTGCCAGCAGCCCAGGGGCTAGCGGGGGTGCCTCCTACAATGAGCAGTTCTTC.

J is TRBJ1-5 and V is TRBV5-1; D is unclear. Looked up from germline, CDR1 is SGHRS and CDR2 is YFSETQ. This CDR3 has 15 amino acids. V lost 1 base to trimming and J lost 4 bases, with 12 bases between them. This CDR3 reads CASSLLPGDNQPQHF. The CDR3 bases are TGCGCCAGCAGCTTGTTGCCAGGAGATAATCAGCCCCAGCATTTT. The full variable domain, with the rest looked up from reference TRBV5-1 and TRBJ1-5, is KAGVTQTPRYLIKTRGQQVTLSCSPISGHRSVSWYQQTPGQGLQFLFEYFSETQRNKGNFPGRFSGRQFSNSRSEMNVSTLELGDSALYLCASSLLPGDNQPQHFGDGTRLSIL.

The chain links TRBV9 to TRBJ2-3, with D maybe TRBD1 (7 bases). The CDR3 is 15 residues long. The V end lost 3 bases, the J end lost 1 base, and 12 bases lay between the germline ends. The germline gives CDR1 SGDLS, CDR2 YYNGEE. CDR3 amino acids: CASSGRGQGTDTQYF. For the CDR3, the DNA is TGTGCCAGCAGCGGGAGGGGGCAGGGCACAGATACGCAGTATTTT. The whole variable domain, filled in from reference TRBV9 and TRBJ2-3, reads DSGVTQTPKHLITATGQRVTLRCSPRSGDLSVYWYQQSLDQGLQFLIQYYNGEERAKGNILERFSAQQFPDLHSELNLSSLELGDSALYFCASSGRGQGTDTQYFGPGTRLTVL.

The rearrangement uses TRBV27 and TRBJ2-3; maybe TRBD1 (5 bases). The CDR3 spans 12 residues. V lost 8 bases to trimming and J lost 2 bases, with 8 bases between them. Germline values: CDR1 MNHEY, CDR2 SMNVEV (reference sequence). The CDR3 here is CASGAYTDTQYF. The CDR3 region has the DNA TGTGCCAGCGGGGCCTACACAGATACGCAGTATTTT.

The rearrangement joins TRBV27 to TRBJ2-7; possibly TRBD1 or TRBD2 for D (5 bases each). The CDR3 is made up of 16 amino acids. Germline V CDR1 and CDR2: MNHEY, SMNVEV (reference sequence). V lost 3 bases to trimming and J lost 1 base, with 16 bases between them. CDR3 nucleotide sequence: TGTGCCAGCAGTTTGCAATACGGGACGGATTCCTACGAGCAGTACTTC. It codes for CASSLQYGTDSYEQYF.